The 6 T cell receptor beta chains below were found in one sample sequenced in a study of Ad26.COV2.S vaccination and SARS-CoV-2 variants. The treatment denotes: around 19 received Ad26.COV2.S at low or high dose, single or two shots; five or six received placebo; per-sample allocation not given. At day 63 after the first vaccine or placebo injection, samples were drawn. The repertoire was sequenced with immunoSEQ multiplex PCR; TCRdb's copy has only in-frame clones and lacks some. Here the sample spans about 680,000 clones, around 89% being singletons. Sequences were derived from peripheral blood, sampled in a trial of Ad26.COV2.S vaccine versus placebo. The receptors were sampled from a person between 18 and 65 years old who received the Ad26.COV2.S COVID-19 vaccine or a placebo.

V and J are TRBV5-1 and TRBJ1-5, with 7 bases lining up with TRBD1. V shed 4 bases and J 0 bases; nucleotides not matched to a gene: 7. The CDR3 extends over 16 amino acids. CDR1 is SGHRS, CDR2 YFSETQ, per germline. The CDR3, as DNA: TGCGCCAGCAGCCCAACAGGGGACCTTAGCAATCAGCCCCAGCATTTT. Amino acids: CASSPTGDLSNQPQHF.

J is TRBJ2-7 and V is TRBV27, with no clear D. Germline V CDR1 and CDR2: MNHEY, SMNVEV (reference sequence). The CDR3 totals 13 residues. Trimming shortened V by 4 bases and J by 3 bases, and 10 bases separated the two germline ends. This CDR3 reads CASSSTVGYEQYF. In DNA form, the CDR3 reads TGTGCCAGCAGTTCCACGGTCGGCTACGAGCAGTACTTC.

The chain is built from TRBV6-6 and TRBJ2-1; D is undetermined. Trimming removed 8 bases from V and 9 bases from J, with 11 bases in between. Germline V lookup: CDR1 MNHNY, CDR2 SVGAGI (reference sequence). CDR3 length equals 11 residues. The chain's CDR3 is CASGSGTEQFF. The DNA for the CDR3 is TGTGCCAGCGGCTCCGGAACTGAGCAGTTCTTC.

This clone appeared once. The V gene is TRBV18, the J gene TRBJ2-3, with TRBD2 matching 11 bases. Trimming at V came to 6 bases and at J to 6 bases, leaving 17 bases not matched to a gene. The CDR3 has 18 residues. Germline loops: CDR1 KGHSH, CDR2 LQKENI. CDR3 in amino acids: CASSPGGGSGGAADTQYF. In nucleotides, the CDR3 is TGTGCCAGCTCCCCCGGAGGCGGTAGCGGGGGGGCGGCGGATACGCAGTATTTT.

The J gene is TRBJ2-4, the V gene TRBV2; D gene uncertain. The CDR3 runs 15 residues. V shed 11 bases and J shed 0 bases, with 17 bases lying between them. CDR1 is SNHLY, CDR2 FYNNEI, per germline. The CDR3, as DNA: TGTGCCTCTCGGCAGACAACGCTAGCCAAAAACATTCAGTACTTC. Residues: CASRQTTLAKNIQYF.

The CDR3 coding sequence is TGTGCCAGAAGCCCCTCTTTACAGGGGCCTAGCAATCAGCCCCAGCATTTT. Its protein product is CARSPSLQGPSNQPQHF. This chain joins TRBV5-3 and TRBJ1-5; the match to TRBD1 covers 7 bases. TRBV5-3 is an open reading frame whose function is uncertain. CDR3 length: 17 amino acids. Unmatched junction bases numbered 10, after V lost 4 bases and J lost 0 bases.